The 9 T cell receptor delta chains in this list originate from one sample, sequenced in a study of γδ T cells in repeated Plasmodium falciparum infection. Flow sorting of PBMC yielded separate Vgamma9/Vdelta2+ and Vdelta2-negative gammadelta T cell populations for bulk repertoire analysis. TCRdb fed the multiplex PCR reads into CATT to redo clone calling. This sample has 50,000 to 65,000 delta-chain clones; approximately 1.5% occur once, and the top ten carry over 14%. The sequenced sample consisted of gamma-delta T cells from blood. These receptors were collected from a pool of human donors (malaria-infected and uninfected, not separated).

This clone was observed at least ten times. One base separates it from a far larger clone, so it is likely a read error. Other DNA sequences in this specimen translate into the identical CDR3. CDR3 sequence (DNA): TGTGCCTGTGACCCCGCCTTCCGGCCCAATGGAGTAGAGCCCTTACTGGGGGCCGACGCTGACCTATACACCGATAAACTCATCTTT. Amino acids: CACDPAFRPNGVEPLLGADADLYTDKLIF. The chain uses TRDV2 and TRDJ1; 8 nucleotides align to TRDD3. CDR1 is GEAIGNYY, CDR2 EKD, per germline. The CDR3 spans 29 residues. The V segment lost 3 bases and the J segment 0 bases; nucleotides outside the gene matches: 47.

As for this clone: A far larger clone differs by one base, so this is likely a read error. This same CDR3 is encoded by further DNA sequences in the sample. The CDR3 reads CALGPGPLLPPYWGTQSDKLIF. The CDR3 bases are TGCGCTCTTGGGCCTGGTCCACTCCTTCCTCCGTACTGGGGGACCCAGTCCGATAAACTCATCTTT. V and J are TRDV1 and TRDJ1; 9 bases match TRDD3. Matching the DNA to germline supplied the J gene, which TCRdb does not give. Germline CDR1 is TSWWSYY and CDR2 is QGS. The CDR3 covers 22 residues.

This clone was observed at least ten times. An end of the junction differs from the germline gene, which may be a read error. V gene TRDV1 combines with J gene TRDJ1; TRDD2 or TRDD3 may be the D gene (6 bases each). Germline V gene lookup returns CDR1 TSWWSYY and CDR2 QGS. The CDR3 has 20 residues. Here the CDR3 DNA reads TGTGCTCTTGGGGACTTGGTAAGATCCTACCTTTACTGGGAAACCGGTAAACTCATCTTT. This translates into CALGDLVRSYLYWETGKLIF.

This clone was observed at least ten times. The protein recorded in TCRdb matches a much larger clone and deviates from this DNA's translation at residue 8, suggesting a read error; the protein here is obtained by translating the DNA. The rearrangement links TRDV1 to TRDJ1; 10 bases agree with TRDD3. V lost 1 base and J lost 7; bases outside the gene matches: 30. Germline CDR1 reads TSWWSYY; CDR2 reads QGS. The CDR3 loop spans 23 amino acids. CDR3 residues: CALGERGRGGLRLGDSRPCKLIF. The CDR3 region has the DNA TGTGCTCTTGGGGAACGAGGTAGGGGTGGCCTACGACTGGGGGATTCCAGACCGTGTAAACTCATCTTT.

This clone has ten or more counts. The identical CDR3 is also encoded by other nucleotide sequences in the sample. The rearrangement uses TRDV1 and TRDJ1, with D perhaps TRDD2 (6 bases). This CDR3 has 21 amino acids. The germline V and J ends were trimmed by 1 base and 8 bases, with 35 bases remaining between them. Germline V gene data show CDR1 as TSWWSYY and CDR2 as QGS. For the CDR3, the DNA is TGTGCTCTTGGGGAACGGAAGCCCTACGGACCTTCCACTATACTCCCGTCAAAACTCATCTTT. Its translation: CALGERKPYGPSTILPSKLIF.

A remark on this clone: This DNA's translation differs at residue 6 from TCRdb's protein, which comes from a much larger clone; a read error is likely, and the protein shown is translated from the DNA. This chain uses TRDV3 with TRDJ2, with D perhaps given as TRDD2 or TRDD3 (7 bases each). The CDR3 contains 23 residues. From germline, CDR1 is TVYSNPD and CDR2 GDNSRS (reference sequence). Trimming shortened V by 3 bases and J by 6 bases, and 44 bases separated the two germline ends. CDR3: CAFRLNNLRGIGHSFLLAAQLFF. The CDR3 bases are TGTGCCTTCCGACTAAACAATTTGAGGGGGATTGGCCACTCCTTCCTCCTGGCAGCACAACTCTTCTTT.

This clone was counted many times. This likely reflects a read error, since a far larger clone is one base away. Additional DNA sequences in this sample encode the identical CDR3. The chain has TRDV1 and TRDJ1, with a possible D match to TRDD3 (6 bases). Germline values: CDR1 TSWWSYY, CDR2 QGS. The CDR3 totals 18 residues. CDR3 sequence: CALVEWGSDPVYTDKLIF. CDR3 DNA sequence: TGTGCTCTTGTGGAATGGGGATCGGATCCCGTGTACACCGACAAACTCATCTTT.

This clone showed up many times. The amino acid sequence in TCRdb belongs to a much larger clone and departs from this DNA's translation at residue 3, likely a sequencing read error; the sequence shown is translated from the DNA. This chain connects TRDV1 to TRDJ1, with TRDD2 as a possible D gene (5 bases). Here the J gene was assigned by germline matching of the DNA, as TCRdb has none. The germline V gene encodes CDR1 TSWWSYY and CDR2 QGS. The CDR3 totals 11 residues. CDR3 sequence reads: CAFGSFYELIF. The CDR3 region has the DNA TGTGCTTTTGGGTCCTTCTACGAACTCATCTTT.

This clone was detected a few times. TCRdb lists the protein of a much larger clone for this DNA, which differs at residue 15, so this is likely a read error; the protein given here is translated from the DNA itself. The J gene is TRDJ3, the V gene TRDV2, with 10 nucleotides matching TRDD3. As TCRdb names no J gene, one was assigned here on the basis of a DNA match to germline. CDR1 is GEAIGNYY, CDR2 EKD, per germline. This CDR3 spans 21 amino acids. The CDR3 is CACDSSCTGGLVSWGTRQMFF. DNA for the CDR3: TGTGCCTGTGACTCGTCCTGTACTGGGGGATTGGTCTCCTGGGGCACCCGACAGATGTTTTTC.